This entry describes one T cell receptor beta chain. The data belong to a study of blood T cell repertoires in COVID-19. The CDR3 covers 13 residues. CDR1 and CDR2 (germline): SGHRS, YFSETQ. Deletions cut 2 bases from V and 5 bases from J, with 8 bases between. Original methodology: From reference gene primer amplification, estimates of nucleated cell counts were derived. Measured with immunoSEQ multiplex PCR; TCRdb has only the in-frame clones, and not every one. That table is the source of V, J and clone size, and D and trimming were worked out from the DNA. The data contain around 81,000 clones, about 80% of them seen just once; the ten biggest clones take up 35% to 50%.

The TCR comes from a man older than 75 with acute or convalescent COVID-19. The genes are TRBV5-1 and TRBJ2-1; D remains ambiguous. The source material was peripheral blood. The CDR3 DNA follows: TGCGCCAGCAGCTTTGGTAACAACAATGAGCAGTTCTTC. It specifies CASSFGNNNEQFF.